This TCR beta chain came from a study of beta chain features in type 1 diabetes. Overall study: Examined across all samples were just under 110,000,000 sorted cells.

The isolated RNA, all of it, was reverse transcribed, so expressed TCRB transcripts were what got sequenced. Around 3.9 million reads per sample were averaged for naive, central memory and regulatory samples. Clones were sequenced by immunoSEQ multiplex PCR, and TCRdb holds only the in-frame ones, with some missing. The repertoire holds roughly 260,000 clones, roughly 21% seen once, with less than 0.035% in the top ten. Concerning this clone itself: Its antigen remains unidentified.

Germline V gives CDR1 LNHDA, CDR2 SQIVND (reference sequence). J lost 7 bases, V lost 3 bases, and 5 bases had no gene match. This CDR3 region has 14 residues. Findings and limits, study-wide: TCRB CDR3 length was moderately but significantly reduced in all four CD4+ subsets of Type 1 diabetes patients. Reduced insertions and increased deletions marked VDJ junctions in type 1 diabetes patients.

J is TRBJ2-1 and V is TRBV19; 8 nucleotides match TRBD2. The origin of this receptor is a woman in her forties with type 1 diabetes. Sequenced input: naive CD4+ T cells from blood. The CDR3 DNA follows: TGTGCCAGTAGTATGGGGGGACTAGTTAATGAGCAGTTCTTC. Protein: CASSMGGLVNEQFF.